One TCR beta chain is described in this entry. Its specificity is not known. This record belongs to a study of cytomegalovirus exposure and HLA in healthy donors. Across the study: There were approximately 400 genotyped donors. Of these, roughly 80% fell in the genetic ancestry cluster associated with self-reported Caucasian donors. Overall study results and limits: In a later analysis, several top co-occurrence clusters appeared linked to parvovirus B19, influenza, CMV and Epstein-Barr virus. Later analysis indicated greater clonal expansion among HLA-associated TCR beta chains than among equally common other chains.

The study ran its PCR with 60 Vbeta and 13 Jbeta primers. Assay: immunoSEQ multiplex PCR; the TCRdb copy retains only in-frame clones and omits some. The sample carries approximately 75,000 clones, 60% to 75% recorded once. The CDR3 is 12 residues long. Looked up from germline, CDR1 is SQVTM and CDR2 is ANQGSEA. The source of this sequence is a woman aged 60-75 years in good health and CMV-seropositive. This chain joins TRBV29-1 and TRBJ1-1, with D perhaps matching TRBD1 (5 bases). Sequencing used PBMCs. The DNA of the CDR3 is TGCATCGTGGGGGGTCATGGCACTGAAGCTTTCTTT. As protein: CIVGGHGTEAFF.